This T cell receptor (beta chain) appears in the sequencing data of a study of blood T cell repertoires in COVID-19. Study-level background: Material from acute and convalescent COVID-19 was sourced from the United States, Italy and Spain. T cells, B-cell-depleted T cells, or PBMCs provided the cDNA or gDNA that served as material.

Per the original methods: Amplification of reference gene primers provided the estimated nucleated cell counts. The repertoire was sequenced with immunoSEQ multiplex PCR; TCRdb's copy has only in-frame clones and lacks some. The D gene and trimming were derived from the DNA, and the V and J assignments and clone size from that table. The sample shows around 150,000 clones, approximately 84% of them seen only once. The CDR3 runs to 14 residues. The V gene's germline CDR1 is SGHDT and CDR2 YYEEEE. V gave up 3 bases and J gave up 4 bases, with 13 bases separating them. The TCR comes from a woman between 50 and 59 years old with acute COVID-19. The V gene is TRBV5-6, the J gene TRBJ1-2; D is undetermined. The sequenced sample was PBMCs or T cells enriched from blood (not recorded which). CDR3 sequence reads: CASSSERSFYGYTF. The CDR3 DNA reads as TGTGCCAGCAGCTCGGAGCGGTCCTTCTATGGCTACACCTTC.